The rows below give T cell receptor beta chains drawn from one sample of a study of breast tumors, draining lymph nodes, adjacent tissues. TCRdb ran MiXCR on the multiplex PCR reads and lists one entry per CDR3 protein. The sample yields 80,000 to 130,000 distinct CDR3 sequences, roughly 20% seen once. The sequencing sample was made of axillary lymph node tissue. The source is a female donor with breast cancer. Some clones in this sample may be carry-over from other donors' samples. Each CDR3 is given without its conserved first and last residue. Fields, in order: CDR3 protein, J gene, V gene, D gene. The D gene is left open where the match is weak.

CDR3: ASSSRGGTGGYGYT
J: TRBJ1-2
V: TRBV11-2
D: TRBD1

CDR3: ASSGFVQGHSGNTIY
J: TRBJ1-3
V: TRBV25-1
D: -

CDR3: ASRPGINSPLH
J: TRBJ1-6
V: TRBV27
D: -

CDR3: ASSARLAGANEQF
J: TRBJ2-1
V: TRBV9
D: TRBD2

CDR3: ASSTPSRDNTHEQY
J: TRBJ2-7
V: TRBV6-2/TRBV6-3
D: -

CDR3: ASSPRGGGYNEQF
J: TRBJ2-1
V: TRBV12-3/TRBV12-4
D: TRBD2

CDR3: ASSAGLAGSGELF
J: TRBJ2-2
V: TRBV6-1
D: TRBD2

CDR3: ASRRSGVNEQF
J: TRBJ2-1
V: TRBV19
D: -

CDR3: ATSRRDGEKLF
J: TRBJ1-4
V: TRBV15
D: -

CDR3: ATRLGGTGASPLH
J: TRBJ1-6
V: TRBV28
D: TRBD1

CDR3: ASRLLRTVSYGYT
J: TRBJ1-2
V: TRBV28
D: -

CDR3: AWSITGGTGGYT
J: TRBJ1-2
V: TRBV30
D: TRBD1

CDR3: ASSLGGGSSYEQY
J: TRBJ2-7
V: TRBV5-1
D: -

CDR3: SAKIRTGITYEQY
J: TRBJ2-7
V: TRBV20-1
D: TRBD1

CDR3: ASSMGQGTYEQY
J: TRBJ2-7
V: TRBV12-3/TRBV12-4
D: TRBD1

CDR3: ASSFMVRGNGYT
J: TRBJ1-2
V: TRBV7-2
D: -

CDR3: ASSGDGNQPQH
J: TRBJ1-5
V: TRBV7-9
D: -

CDR3: ASSPTWAANYGYT
J: TRBJ1-2
V: TRBV5-6
D: -

CDR3: SAAIFTSGRRETQY
J: TRBJ2-5
V: TRBV20-1
D: TRBD2

CDR3: ASSPLSYNEQF
J: TRBJ2-1
V: TRBV5-1
D: -

CDR3: ASSLGPPETQY
J: TRBJ2-5
V: TRBV7-8
D: -

CDR3: ASSLERVGGNQPQH
J: TRBJ1-5
V: TRBV7-8
D: -

CDR3: ATSRGGQATDTQY
J: TRBJ2-3
V: TRBV15
D: TRBD1

CDR3: ASSIWTTRPNYGYT
J: TRBJ1-2
V: TRBV19
D: -

CDR3: ASRGSWAGEQF
J: TRBJ2-1
V: TRBV2
D: -

CDR3: ASSETSHQPQH
J: TRBJ1-5
V: TRBV6-1
D: -

CDR3: ASRRGGEKLF
J: TRBJ1-4
V: TRBV6-2/TRBV6-3
D: TRBD1